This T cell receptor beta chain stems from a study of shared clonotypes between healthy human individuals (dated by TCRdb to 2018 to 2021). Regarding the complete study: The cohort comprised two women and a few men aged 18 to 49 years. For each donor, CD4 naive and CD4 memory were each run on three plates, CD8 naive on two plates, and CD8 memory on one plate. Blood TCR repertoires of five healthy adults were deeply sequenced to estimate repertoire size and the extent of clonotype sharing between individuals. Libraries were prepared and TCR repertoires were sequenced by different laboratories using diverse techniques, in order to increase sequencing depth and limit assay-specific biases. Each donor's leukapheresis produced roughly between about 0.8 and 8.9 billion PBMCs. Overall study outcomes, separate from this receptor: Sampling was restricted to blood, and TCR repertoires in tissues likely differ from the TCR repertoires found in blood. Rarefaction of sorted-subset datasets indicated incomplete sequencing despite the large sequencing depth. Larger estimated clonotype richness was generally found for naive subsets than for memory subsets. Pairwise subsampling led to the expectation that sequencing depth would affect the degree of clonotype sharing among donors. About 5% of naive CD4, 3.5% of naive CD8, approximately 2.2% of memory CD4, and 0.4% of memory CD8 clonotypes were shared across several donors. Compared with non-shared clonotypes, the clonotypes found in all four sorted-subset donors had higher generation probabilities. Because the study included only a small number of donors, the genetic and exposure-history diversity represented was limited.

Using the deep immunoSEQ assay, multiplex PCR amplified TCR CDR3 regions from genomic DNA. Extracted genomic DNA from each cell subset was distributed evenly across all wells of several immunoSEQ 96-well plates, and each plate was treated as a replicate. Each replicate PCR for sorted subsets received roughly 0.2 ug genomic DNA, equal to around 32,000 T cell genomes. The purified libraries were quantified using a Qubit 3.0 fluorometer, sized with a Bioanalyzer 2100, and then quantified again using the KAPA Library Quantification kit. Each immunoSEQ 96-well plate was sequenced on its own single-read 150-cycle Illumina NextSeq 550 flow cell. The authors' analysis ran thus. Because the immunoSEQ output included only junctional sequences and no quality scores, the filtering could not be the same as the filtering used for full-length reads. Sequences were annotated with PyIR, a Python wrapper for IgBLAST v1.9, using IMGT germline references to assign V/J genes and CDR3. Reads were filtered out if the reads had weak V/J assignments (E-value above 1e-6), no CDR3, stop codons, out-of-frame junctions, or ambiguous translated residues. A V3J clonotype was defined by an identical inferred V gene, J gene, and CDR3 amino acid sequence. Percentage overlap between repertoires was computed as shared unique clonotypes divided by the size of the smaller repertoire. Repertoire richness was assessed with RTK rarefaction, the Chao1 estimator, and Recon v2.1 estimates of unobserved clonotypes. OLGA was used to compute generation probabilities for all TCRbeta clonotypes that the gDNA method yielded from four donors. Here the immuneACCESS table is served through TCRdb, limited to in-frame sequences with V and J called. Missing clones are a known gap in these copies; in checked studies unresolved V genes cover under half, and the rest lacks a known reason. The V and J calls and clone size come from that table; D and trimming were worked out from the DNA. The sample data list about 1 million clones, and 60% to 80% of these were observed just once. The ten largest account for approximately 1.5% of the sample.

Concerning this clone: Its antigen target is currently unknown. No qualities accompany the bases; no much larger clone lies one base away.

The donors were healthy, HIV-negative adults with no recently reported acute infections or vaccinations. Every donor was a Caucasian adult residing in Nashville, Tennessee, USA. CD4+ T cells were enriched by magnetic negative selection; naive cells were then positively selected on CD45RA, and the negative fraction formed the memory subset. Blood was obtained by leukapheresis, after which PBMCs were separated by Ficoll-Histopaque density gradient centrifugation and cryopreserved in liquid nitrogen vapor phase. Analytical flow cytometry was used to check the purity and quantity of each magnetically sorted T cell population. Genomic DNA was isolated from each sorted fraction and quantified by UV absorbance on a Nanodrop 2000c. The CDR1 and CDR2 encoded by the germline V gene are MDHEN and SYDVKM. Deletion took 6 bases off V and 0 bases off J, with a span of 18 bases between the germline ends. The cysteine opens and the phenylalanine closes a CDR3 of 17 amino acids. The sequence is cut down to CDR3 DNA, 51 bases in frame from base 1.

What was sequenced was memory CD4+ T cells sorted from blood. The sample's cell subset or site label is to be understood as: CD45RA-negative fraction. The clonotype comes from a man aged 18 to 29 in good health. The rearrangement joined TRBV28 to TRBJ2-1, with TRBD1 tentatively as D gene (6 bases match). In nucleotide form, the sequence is TGTGCCAGCAGGACGCCTACAGGGCTAAGCTCCTACAATGAGCAGTTCTTC. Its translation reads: CASRTPTGLSSYNEQFF.